This T cell receptor beta chain came from a study of blood T cell repertoires in COVID-19. The repertoire was sequenced with immunoSEQ multiplex PCR; TCRdb's copy has only in-frame clones and lacks some. The table records approximately 180,000 clones, 80% to 90% of them present only once. CDR1 is SGHTA and CDR2 is FQGTGA in the germline V gene. This CDR3 region has 14 residues. Trimming left V 2 bases short and J 2 bases short, with 8 bases between. Sequencing was performed on PBMCs or T cells enriched from blood (not recorded which). The rearrangement uses TRBV7-3 and TRBJ2-3; D unclear. The TCR was taken from a woman aged 40 to 50 with acute COVID-19. DNA of the CDR3: TGTGCCAGCAGCTTATTCAGAAACACAGATACGCAGTATTTT. This translates into CASSLFRNTDTQYF.